These 5 T cell receptor beta chains originate from one sample sequenced in a study of CD8 T cells in Susac syndrome. RNA was extracted with the RNeasy kit, and a quantity of roughly 0.5 to 1 ug was reverse transcribed using random hexamers. TCRdb analysed the immunoSEQ multiplex PCR reads with MiXCR anew, one entry per CDR3 protein. The table lists over 80,000 distinct CDR3 sequences, approximately 92% of them singletons. The source material was CD8+ T cells from PBMCs. The receptors shown here come from a human donor in good health.

The rearrangement uses TRBV9 and TRBJ2-6; D gene unclear. This CDR3 is built from 13 residues. Trimming removed 7 bases from V and 0 bases from J, with 5 bases in between. Per the germline V gene, CDR1 is SGDLS and CDR2 is YYNGEE. In DNA, the CDR3 is TGTGCCAGCGCTCCCTCTGGGGCCAACGTCCTGACTTTC. Residues: CASAPSGANVLTF.

J is TRBJ2-2 and V is TRBV9; the D is unclear. Trimming took 4 bases from V and 3 from J, leaving 7 bases between them. The CDR3 has 13 amino acids. CDR1 and CDR2 (germline): SGDLS, YYNGEE. The CDR3 DNA is TGTGCCAGCAGCAGCCGCTACACCGGGGAGCTGTTTTTT. Translation gives CASSSRYTGELFF.

The genes are TRBV19 and TRBJ1-1; D is unclear. Between the trimmed V and J ends, which lost 1 base and 1 base, there was a span of 7 bases. Germline values: CDR1 LNHDA, CDR2 SQIVND (reference sequence). This CDR3 has 14 residues. CDR3 coding DNA: TGTGCCAGTAGTATAGTAGGCCAGAACACTGAAGCTTTCTTT. It codes for CASSIVGQNTEAFF.

The chain recombines TRBV5-4 with TRBJ2-5; tentatively, D is TRBD2 (6 bases). The germline gives CDR1 SGHNT, CDR2 YYREEE (reference sequence). Between the trimmed V and J ends, which lost 3 bases and 5 bases, there was a span of 14 bases. This CDR3 is 14 amino acids long. The CDR3 region is CASSWDFSLETQYF. CDR3 coding DNA: TGTGCCAGCAGCTGGGACTTTAGTCTGGAGACCCAGTACTTC.

V and J are TRBV9 and TRBJ2-7; D not resolved. This CDR3 comprises 13 residues. The germline V and J ends were trimmed by 0 bases and 0 bases, with 4 bases remaining between them. The germline V gene has CDR1 SGDLS and CDR2 YYNGEE. The CDR3 DNA follows: TGTGCCAGCAGCGTAGGGCCCTCCTACGAGCAGTACTTC. This translates into CASSVGPSYEQYF.